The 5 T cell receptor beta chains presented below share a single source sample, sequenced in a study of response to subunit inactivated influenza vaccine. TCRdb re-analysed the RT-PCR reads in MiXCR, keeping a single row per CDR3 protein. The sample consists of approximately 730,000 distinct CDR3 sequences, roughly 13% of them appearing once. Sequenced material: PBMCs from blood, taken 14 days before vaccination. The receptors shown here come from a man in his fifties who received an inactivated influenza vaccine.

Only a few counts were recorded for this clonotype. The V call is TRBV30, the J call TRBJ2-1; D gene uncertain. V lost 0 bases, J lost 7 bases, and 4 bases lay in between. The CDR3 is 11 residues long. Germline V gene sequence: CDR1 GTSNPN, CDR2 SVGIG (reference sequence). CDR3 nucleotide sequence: TGTGCCTGGAGTGTACATAATGAGCAGTTCTTC. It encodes CAWSVHNEQFF.

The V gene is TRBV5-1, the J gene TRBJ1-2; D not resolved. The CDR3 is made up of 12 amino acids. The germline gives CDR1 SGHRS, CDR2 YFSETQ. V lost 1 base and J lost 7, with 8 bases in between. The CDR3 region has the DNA TGCGCCAGCAGCTTGAACGAGGGTGGCTACACCTTC. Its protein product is CASSLNEGGYTF.

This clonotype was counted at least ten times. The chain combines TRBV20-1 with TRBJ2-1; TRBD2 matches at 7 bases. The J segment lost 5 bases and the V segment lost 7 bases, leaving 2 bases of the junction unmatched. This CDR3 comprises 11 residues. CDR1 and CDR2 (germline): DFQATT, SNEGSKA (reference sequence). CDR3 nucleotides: TGCAGTGGGAGCGGGGACAATGAGCAGTTCTTC. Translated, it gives CSGSGDNEQFF.

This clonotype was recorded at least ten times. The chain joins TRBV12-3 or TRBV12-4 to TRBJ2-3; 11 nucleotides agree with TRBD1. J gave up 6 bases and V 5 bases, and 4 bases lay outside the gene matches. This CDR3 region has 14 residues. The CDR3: CASSTRDRGDTQYF. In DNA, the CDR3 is TGTGCCAGCAGTACCCGGGACAGGGGGGATACGCAGTATTTT.

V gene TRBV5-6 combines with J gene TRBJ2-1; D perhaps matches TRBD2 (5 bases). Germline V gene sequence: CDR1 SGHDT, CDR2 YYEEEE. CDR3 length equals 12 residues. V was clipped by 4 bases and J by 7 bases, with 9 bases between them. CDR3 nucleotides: TGTGCCAGCAGCCGTTTAGCGAATGAGCAGTTCTTC. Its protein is CASSRLANEQFF.